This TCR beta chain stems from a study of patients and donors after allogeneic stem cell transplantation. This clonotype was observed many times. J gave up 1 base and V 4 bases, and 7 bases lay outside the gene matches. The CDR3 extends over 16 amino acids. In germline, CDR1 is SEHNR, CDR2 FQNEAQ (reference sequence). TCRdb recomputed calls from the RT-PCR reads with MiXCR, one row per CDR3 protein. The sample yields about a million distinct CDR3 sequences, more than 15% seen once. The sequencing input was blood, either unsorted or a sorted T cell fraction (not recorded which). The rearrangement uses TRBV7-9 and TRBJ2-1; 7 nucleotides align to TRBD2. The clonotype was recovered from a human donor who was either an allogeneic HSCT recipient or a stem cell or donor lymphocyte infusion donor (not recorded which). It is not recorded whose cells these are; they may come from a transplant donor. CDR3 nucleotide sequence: TGTGCCAGCAGCTCAAGGGCGGGAGAATCCTACAATGAGCAGTTCTTC. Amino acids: CASSSRAGESYNEQFF.